This is a list of T cell receptor beta chains from one sample in a study of CD8 T cells in ankylosing spondylitis. MiXCR, applied by TCRdb to the 5' RACE reads, yields one record per CDR3 protein. This table holds more than 110,000 distinct CDR3 sequences, more than 7% found once. The material sequenced was synovial fluid, either unsorted or a sorted T cell fraction (not recorded which). These receptor sequences come from a male donor with ankylosing spondylitis. Both conserved end residues are part of each CDR3. A D gene is named only where the DNA matches it firmly. Size is omitted from some rows. Given values are once, few, many or a class for expanded clones.

v_gene	j_gene	d_gene	abundance	CDR3aa	CDR3nt
TRBV7-2	TRBJ1-1	.	few	CASSSSIWGAGAEAFF	TGTGCCAGCAGCTCGTCAATATGGGGGGCCGGCGCTGAAGCTTTCTTT
TRBV5-1	TRBJ2-7	.	few	CASSLGGQPPYEQYF	TGCGCCAGCAGCTTAGGGGGGCAACCTCCCTACGAGCAGTACTTC
TRBV5-4	TRBJ2-1	TRBD2	.	CASSFSAGGNEQFF	TGTGCCAGCAGCTTTTCCGCGGGAGGGAATGAGCAGTTCTTC
TRBV7-2	TRBJ1-2	.	.	CASSVARGVLGYTF	TGTGCCAGCAGCGTCGCCCGGGGGGTTTTGGGCTACACCTTC
TRBV30	TRBJ1-5	TRBD1	.	CAWSVGTGGQPQHF	TGTGCCTGGAGTGTGGGGACAGGGGGTCAGCCCCAGCATTTT
TRBV4-1	TRBJ2-1	.	once	CASSQDLWGRLDDEQFF	TGCGCCAGCAGCCAAGATCTCTGGGGGCGCTTGGATGATGAGCAGTTCTTC
TRBV20-1	TRBJ2-7	.	many	CSAREQAFYEQYF	TGCAGTGCTAGAGAACAGGCCTTCTACGAGCAGTACTTC
TRBV6-2/TRBV6-3	TRBJ2-1	TRBD2	.	CASRSAQGGRDNEQFF	TGTGCCAGCAGATCAGCTCAGGGTGGGAGGGACAATGAGCAGTTCTTC
TRBV5-5	TRBJ2-3	.	.	CAMSPGPLTDTQYF	TGTGCCATGAGCCCTGGACCCCTCACAGATACGCAGTATTTT
TRBV4-1	TRBJ2-3	.	.	CASSLTLTDTQYF	TGCGCCAGCAGCCTAACCCTGACAGATACGCAGTATTTT
TRBV7-2	TRBJ2-3	.	many	CASSLVVGTDTQYF	TGTGCCAGCAGCTTAGTAGTGGGCACAGATACGCAGTATTTT
TRBV9	TRBJ2-1	.	many	CASSVMSGPSYNEQFF	TGTGCCAGCAGCGTTATGTCGGGCCCCTCATACAATGAGCAGTTCTTC
TRBV20-1	TRBJ1-3	.	many	CSAREPSARNTIYF	TGCAGTGCTAGAGAACCAAGCGCTAGAAACACCATATATTTT
TRBV7-2	TRBJ1-5	.	many	CASSISNQPQHF	TGTGCCAGCAGCATTAGCAATCAGCCCCAGCATTTT
TRBV10-3	TRBJ2-7	.	many	CAISKTGEQYF	TGTGCCATCAGTAAGACTGGCGAGCAGTACTTC
TRBV20-1	TRBJ2-4	TRBD2	few	CSARDRTAGEAKNIQYF	TGCAGTGCTAGAGATAGGACGGCGGGGGAGGCCAAAAACATTCAGTACTTC
TRBV15	TRBJ2-3	.	.	CATSRDRGVTDTQYF	TGTGCCACCAGCAGAGATCGAGGAGTCACAGATACGCAGTATTTT
TRBV7-2	TRBJ1-1	.	few	CASSLIMTEAFF	TGTGCCAGCAGCTTAATAATGACTGAAGCTTTCTTT
TRBV28	TRBJ1-5	.	many	CASSVDTRNQPQHF	TGTGCCAGCAGTGTCGACACGAGGAACCAGCCCCAGCATTTT
TRBV5-1	TRBJ2-1	.	.	CASSLDWGALDEQFF	TGCGCCAGCAGCTTGGATTGGGGGGCCCTGGACGAGCAGTTCTTC
TRBV7-8	TRBJ2-1	TRBD2	many	CASSFSRGTSGNYNEQFF	TGTGCCAGCAGCTTCTCCCGGGGGACTAGCGGGAACTACAATGAGCAGTTCTTC
TRBV5-1	TRBJ2-7	.	.	CASREDSQGYEQYF	TGCGCCAGCAGGGAAGACAGCCAGGGCTACGAGCAGTACTTC
TRBV20-1	TRBJ2-1	.	many	CSARSRDASSYNEQFF	TGCAGTGCTAGAAGCCGGGACGCAAGCTCCTACAATGAGCAGTTCTTC
TRBV5-1	TRBJ2-7	.	many	CASGSGTDLVYEQYF	TGCGCCAGCGGGTCCGGTACTGATTTGGTGTACGAGCAGTACTTC
TRBV20-1	TRBJ2-2	TRBD2	many	CSARRLAGGPGTGELFF	TGCAGTGCTAGACGCCTAGCGGGGGGGCCGGGCACCGGGGAGCTGTTTTTT
TRBV6-1	TRBJ2-3	.	.	CASSAADTQYF	TGTGCCAGCAGTGCTGCAGATACGCAGTATTTT
TRBV7-9	TRBJ2-7	.	.	CASSDQGYEQYF	TGTGCCAGCAGTGATCAGGGTTACGAGCAGTACTTC
TRBV10-3	TRBJ2-1	TRBD1	few	CASRGSSSYNEQFF	TGTGCCAGCAGGGGGTCCAGCTCCTACAATGAGCAGTTCTTC
TRBV29-1	TRBJ2-7	.	many	CSVGSALGQYF	TGCAGCGTTGGTAGTGCCTTGGGGCAGTACTTC
TRBV20-1	TRBJ2-5	.	few	CSARRSETQYF	TGCAGTGCTAGACGTAGCGAGACCCAGTACTTC
TRBV5-1	TRBJ2-2	.	many	CASSPLAGNTGELFF	TGCGCCAGCAGCCCTCTCGCCGGGAACACCGGGGAGCTGTTTTTT
TRBV4-2	TRBJ2-7	.	few	CASSHQLPRGSYEQYF	TGTGCCAGCAGCCACCAGCTGCCCCGGGGTTCCTACGAGCAGTACTTC
TRBV27	TRBJ2-2	.	.	CASSLRRPRNTGELFF	TGTGCCAGCAGTTTACGCAGGCCCCGGAACACCGGGGAGCTGTTTTTT
TRBV2	TRBJ2-7	TRBD2	few	CASSGTSGSYEQYF	TGTGCCAGCAGTGGCACTAGCGGGAGCTACGAGCAGTACTTC
TRBV20-1	TRBJ2-3	.	many	CSAPARPPEGTQYF	TGCAGTGCCCCGGCCCGGCCTCCCGAAGGGACGCAGTATTTT
TRBV18	TRBJ2-4	.	many	CASSPIFAPWGKNIQYF	TGTGCCAGCTCACCAATTTTTGCTCCCTGGGGCAAAAACATTCAGTACTTC
TRBV7-8	TRBJ1-5	.	few	CASSLAYGLRNQPQHF	TGTGCCAGCAGCTTAGCGTACGGTTTGAGGAATCAGCCCCAGCATTTT
TRBV25-1	TRBJ1-2	.	few	CASSEAYYGYTF	TGTGCCAGCAGTGAAGCCTACTATGGCTACACCTTC
TRBV9	TRBJ2-1	TRBD1	few	CASSDRDREFF	TGTGCCAGCAGCGACCGGGACAGAGAGTTCTTC
TRBV5-1	TRBJ1-3	TRBD1	few	CASSGGTGYSGNTIYF	TGCGCCAGCAGCGGCGGGACAGGCTACTCTGGAAACACCATATATTTT
TRBV6-4	TRBJ1-6	TRBD1	.	CASSDSTGNSPLHF	TGTGCCAGCAGTGACTCGACAGGGAATTCACCCCTCCACTTT
TRBV18	TRBJ1-4	TRBD1	few	CASSRGTGNEKLFF	TGTGCCAGCTCTCGAGGGACAGGGAATGAAAAACTGTTTTTT
TRBV18	TRBJ2-7	TRBD1	.	CASSPPTGGYEQYF	TGTGCCAGCTCACCACCGACAGGGGGCTACGAGCAGTACTTC
TRBV11-2	TRBJ1-2	.	many	CASSLTLLRGSLDYGYTF	TGTGCCAGCAGCTTAACCCTTCTTAGGGGTAGTCTTGACTATGGCTACACCTTC
TRBV13	TRBJ2-7	.	many	CASSLRPRSNEQYF	TGTGCCAGCAGCTTAAGACCCCGTAGTAATGAGCAGTACTTC
TRBV11-1	TRBJ2-2	TRBD2	many	CASSFPLGLAGTGELFF	TGTGCCAGCAGCTTTCCCCTAGGACTAGCGGGGACCGGGGAGCTGTTTTTT
TRBV20-1	TRBJ2-5	TRBD2	.	CSARDFGRAGYQETQYF	TGCAGTGCTAGAGATTTCGGGAGGGCCGGATACCAAGAGACCCAGTACTTC
TRBV29-1	TRBJ2-3	.	many	CSVGLLSTDTQYF	TGCAGCGTTGGTTTACTCTCCACAGATACGCAGTATTTT
TRBV7-3	TRBJ1-1	TRBD1	.	CASSPQGQGAEEAFF	TGTGCCAGCAGCCCCCAGGGACAGGGGGCAGAAGAAGCTTTCTTT
TRBV27	TRBJ2-7	TRBD2	many	CASSPRGLASSYEQYF	TGTGCCAGCAGTCCCCGCGGACTAGCGAGCTCCTACGAGCAGTACTTC
TRBV24-1	TRBJ1-2	.	many	CATSDSRSRGHYGYTF	TGTGCCACCAGTGATTCCCGGAGCAGGGGACACTATGGCTACACCTTC
TRBV9	TRBJ1-2	.	few	CASSVGGKGYTF	TGTGCCAGCAGCGTAGGAGGGAAGGGCTACACCTTC
TRBV15	TRBJ2-7	.	few	CATSRDRFGYEQYF	TGTGCCACCAGCAGAGATCGATTTGGATACGAGCAGTACTTC
TRBV7-2	TRBJ2-4	TRBD2	many	CASRPSGRAGNIQYF	TGTGCCAGCAGACCTAGCGGGAGGGCGGGAAACATTCAGTACTTC
TRBV28	TRBJ2-1	.	.	CASSPFAGLSGEQFF	TGTGCCAGCAGCCCCTTCGCGGGCCTGTCGGGGGAGCAGTTCTTC
TRBV28	TRBJ1-1	.	few	CASSFDRNTEAFF	TGTGCCAGCAGTTTCGACAGAAACACTGAAGCTTTCTTT
TRBV7-2	TRBJ1-1	TRBD1	many	CASSLQGYTEAFF	TGTGCCAGCAGTCTACAGGGGTACACTGAAGCTTTCTTT
TRBV24-1	TRBJ2-5	.	few	CATSGIRRGNQETQYF	TGTGCCACCAGTGGGATCAGGCGGGGTAACCAAGAGACCCAGTACTTC
TRBV12-3/TRBV12-4	TRBJ1-1	TRBD1	few	CASSSHPGQGGYTEAFF	TGTGCCAGCAGCTCCCACCCAGGACAGGGGGGTTATACTGAAGCTTTCTTT
TRBV14	TRBJ1-4	.	.	CASSPGIRLFF	TGTGCCAGCAGCCCAGGGATTCGGCTGTTTTTT